What follows are 25 T cell receptor beta chains derived from one specimen sequenced in a study of blood T cells in healthy people across ages. Primed by a sample-barcoded 5' primer and a J-beta primer mix, a second PCR proceeded for roughly 7 to 11 cycles. Each CDR3 protein is one row after TCRdb ran MiXCR on the 5' RACE reads. Here the sample spans about 720,000 distinct CDR3 sequences, 22% being singletons. Sequencing used blood. The receptors shown here come from a man aged 65 to 79 in good health.

This clonotype was observed a few times. The V gene is TRBV7-9, the J gene TRBJ2-5, with a tentative D call TRBD1 (6 bases). The closer fit of TRBJ2-7 to the DNA end suggests the J call may be wrong. The germline V gene encodes CDR1 SEHNR and CDR2 FQNEAQ (reference sequence). The CDR3 is 13 residues long. As DNA, the CDR3 is TGTGCCAGCAGGGATGGACAGCGGTACGAGCAGTACTTC. Translating gives CASRDGQRYEQYF.

The V call is TRBV12-3 or TRBV12-4, the J call TRBJ2-1, with 13 bases that match TRBD2. This CDR3 has 19 amino acids. J was trimmed by 5 bases and V by 5 bases; bases with no gene match: 15. In DNA form, the CDR3 reads TGTGCCAGCAGTGGTACTAGCGGGAGGGCGTTAATTACACACAATGAGCAGTTCTTC. This gives the protein CASSGTSGRALITHNEQFF.

This clonotype was found a few times. The V gene is TRBV29-1, the J gene TRBJ1-4, with D uncertain. Trimming removed 5 bases at V and 0 bases at J, with 10 bases between. CDR1 and CDR2 from the germline V gene are SQVTM and ANQGSEA. This CDR3 spans 14 amino acids. DNA of the CDR3: TGCAGCGTTACCTTCAGGACAACTAATGAAAAACTGTTTTTT. It specifies CSVTFRTTNEKLFF.

The V gene is TRBV5-5, the J gene TRBJ1-1; the D is unclear. Germline CDR1 and CDR2: SGHKS and YYEKEE (reference sequence). V was trimmed by 2 bases and J by 4 bases, leaving 12 bases between them. CDR3 size: 14 residues. CDR3 loop: CASSFGLAGTEAFF. CDR3 DNA: TGTGCCAGCAGCTTTGGACTTGCGGGCACTGAAGCTTTCTTT. Full variable domain (rest looked up from reference TRBV5-5 and TRBJ1-1): DAGVTQSPTHLIKTRGQQVTLRCSPISGHKSVSWYQQVLGQGPQFIFQYYEKEERGRGNFPDRFSARQFPNYSSELNVNALLLGDSALYLCASSFGLAGTEAFFGQGTRLTVV.

The CDR3 region is CASSQYRGLDYNEQFF. The CDR3 coding sequence is TGTGCCAGCAGCCAATACAGGGGGTTGGACTACAATGAGCAGTTCTTC. The chain joins TRBV14 to TRBJ2-1; the match to TRBD1 covers 8 bases. The J segment lost 3 bases and the V segment lost 2 bases, leaving 6 bases of the junction unmatched. CDR3 length equals 16 residues. Germline CDR1 is SGHDN and CDR2 is FVKESK.

This clonotype was observed a handful of times. This sequence joins TRBV5-1 and TRBJ2-2; possible D gene TRBD2, 6 bases. V lost 4 bases and J lost 5, with 12 bases in between. This CDR3 contains 14 residues. Germline loops: CDR1 SGHRS, CDR2 YFSETQ. CDR3 DNA: TGCGCCAGCAGCACGACTAGTAAGACCGGGGAGCTGTTTTTT. Translated: CASSTTSKTGELFF. Based on the CDR3 plus reference TRBV5-1 and TRBJ2-2, the full variable domain is KAGVTQTPRYLIKTRGQQVTLSCSPISGHRSVSWYQQTPGQGLQFLFEYFSETQRNKGNFPGRFSGRQFSNSRSEMNVSTLELGDSALYLCASSTTSKTGELFFGEGSRLTVL.

This clonotype was seen a few times. The rearrangement uses TRBV19 and TRBJ1-5; D possibly corresponds to TRBD1 (5 bases). Germline V gene lookup returns CDR1 LNHDA and CDR2 SQIVND (reference sequence). This CDR3 is built from 15 residues. Deletions cut 3 bases from V and 2 bases from J, with 11 bases between. The CDR3: CASSIGQGRNQPQHF. The CDR3 DNA is TGTGCCAGTAGTATCGGCCAGGGCCGCAATCAGCCCCAGCATTTT.

This clonotype occurred a few times. V gene TRBV7-6 combines with J gene TRBJ1-4, with D possibly TRBD1 on 5 matching bases. CDR3 length: 14 residues. V was trimmed by 2 bases and J by 6 bases, leaving 10 bases between them. Germline loops: CDR1 SGHVS, CDR2 FNYEAQ. The CDR3: CASSLRETDEKLFF. As DNA, the CDR3 is TGTGCCAGCAGCTTAAGGGAGACAGATGAAAAACTGTTTTTT.

This clonotype has only a few counts. This sequence joins TRBV2 and TRBJ1-5, with D maybe TRBD1 (5 bases). Trimming took off 8 bases at V and 6 bases at J, with 20 bases between the two ends. The germline V gene has CDR1 SNHLY and CDR2 FYNNEI. This CDR3 region has 15 residues. The CDR3 region is CASEKHRDGSQPQHF. CDR3 in DNA: TGTGCCAGCGAGAAACACCGGGACGGCAGTCAGCCCCAGCATTTT.

The chain couples TRBV10-3 to TRBJ2-5; 10 bases align to TRBD1. The CDR3 is 15 residues long. V gave up 6 bases and J gave up 2 bases; unmatched junction bases: 6. Germline CDR1 ENHRY, CDR2 SYGVKD. In DNA, the CDR3 is TGTGCCATCAGGGCCGACAGGGGGCCTCAAGAGACCCAGTACTTC. It specifies CAIRADRGPQETQYF.

This clonotype was detected only a few times. This chain uses TRBV2 with TRBJ2-2, with D perhaps matching TRBD2 (6 bases). This CDR3 contains 14 residues. The V gene lost 6 bases and the J gene lost 1 base, with 9 bases spanning the gap. CDR1 is SNHLY and CDR2 is FYNNEI in the germline V gene. CDR3 coding DNA: TGTGCCAGCAGCCGGGACTGGAACACCGGGGAGCTGTTTTTT. Translating gives CASSRDWNTGELFF.

This sequence joins TRBV24-1 and TRBJ2-1, with D uncertain. The end of the DNA aligns better with TRBJ2-5, so the J call may be wrong. Germline-derived CDR1 and CDR2 are KGHDR and SFDVKD. The CDR3 is 14 residues long. In DNA form, the CDR3 reads TGTGCCACCAGTGATTTATGGGATGTTGGGACCCAGTACTTC. It encodes CATSDLWDVGTQYF.

The J gene is TRBJ2-1, the V gene TRBV12-3 or TRBV12-4, with D perhaps matching TRBD1 (8 bases). The CDR3 sequence is 18 residues long. V was clipped by 3 bases and J by 1 base, with 19 bases between them. The CDR3 reads CASSFRVHRGGSYNEQFF. The CDR3 DNA is TGTGCCAGCAGTTTTAGAGTGCACAGGGGGGGATCCTACAATGAGCAGTTCTTC.

The sample holds a few counts of this clonotype. This rearrangement joins TRBV20-1 to TRBJ1-1; TRBD1 agrees at 8 bases. V shed 1 base and J 0 bases; nucleotides not matched to a gene: 22. Germline values: CDR1 DFQATT, CDR2 SNEGSKA (reference sequence). The CDR3 runs 21 residues. The CDR3 DNA reads TGCAGTGCTAGAGCCCCCCCCCGTCCAGGGGGCGCGATCACCCTGAACACTGAAGCTTTCTTT. Translating gives CSARAPPRPGGAITLNTEAFF.

The chain joins TRBV28 to TRBJ1-4, with D maybe TRBD1 (6 bases). V lost 5 bases to trimming and J lost 8 bases, with 15 bases between them. The CDR3 has 14 amino acids. Per germline, CDR1 MDHEN and CDR2 SYDVKM. The CDR3 sequence is CASSERQGYEKLFF. The CDR3, as DNA: TGTGCCAGCAGTGAACGGCAGGGGTACGAAAAACTGTTTTTT.

This clonotype has more than one count but fewer than ten. The V and J genes are TRBV3-1 and TRBJ2-1; TRBD2 aligns across 9 bases. Trimming at V came to 2 bases and at J to 5 bases, leaving 7 bases not matched to a gene. CDR3 size: 16 residues. The V gene's germline CDR1 is LGHDT and CDR2 YNNKEL (reference sequence). The CDR3 here is CASSQLSGRTNNEQFF. The CDR3 nucleotides read TGTGCCAGCAGCCAATTAAGCGGGAGGACCAACAATGAGCAGTTCTTC.

The chain is built from TRBV20-1 and TRBJ2-6; possible D gene TRBD2, 6 bases. The CDR3 is 14 amino acids. Trimming removed 4 bases at V and 3 bases at J, with 10 bases between. CDR1 is DFQATT, CDR2 SNEGSKA, per germline (reference sequence). The chain's CDR3 is CSATPGVGANVLTF. As DNA, the CDR3 is TGCAGTGCTACCCCGGGGGTTGGGGCCAACGTCCTGACTTTC.

This clonotype came up a few times. CDR3 sequence reads: CASSESFVYEQYV. Written as DNA, the CDR3 is TGCGCCAGCAGTGAGTCTTTTGTATACGAGCAGTACGTC. The chain has TRBV10-2 and TRBJ2-7, with D unclear. In germline, CDR1 is WSHSY, CDR2 SAAADI. This CDR3 region has 13 residues. V lost 0 bases to trimming and J lost 4 bases, with 7 bases between them.

The V gene is TRBV6-1, the J gene TRBJ1-3, with TRBD1 matching 7 bases. The CDR3 has 16 amino acids. CDR1 is MNHNS and CDR2 is SASEGT in the germline V gene. Germline trimming cut 2 bases from V and 2 bases from J; bases unmatched to any gene: 6. The CDR3 reads CASSETPDRAGNTIYF. DNA of the CDR3: TGTGCCAGCAGTGAAACTCCTGACAGGGCTGGAAACACCATATATTTT.

This clonotype has at least ten counts. The rearrangement links TRBV10-3 to TRBJ2-3; the match to TRBD2 covers 9 bases. Germline assignment: CDR1 ENHRY and CDR2 SYGVKD. V shed 8 bases, J shed 2 bases, and the junction held 8 bases outside the gene matches. The CDR3 is 15 residues long. CDR3 in DNA: TGTGCCATCCTCCCCCCTAGCGGGGACACAGATACGCAGTATTTT. Amino acids: CAILPPSGDTDTQYF.

The J gene is TRBJ1-1, the V gene TRBV14, with TRBD1 as a possible D gene (5 bases). CDR1 is SGHDN, CDR2 FVKESK, per germline. This CDR3 is built from 15 residues. Trimming cost V 5 bases and J 1 base, with 14 bases left between them. The CDR3 sequence is CASSTGIFTNTEAFF. CDR3 nucleotide sequence: TGTGCCAGCAGCACAGGAATCTTCACGAACACTGAAGCTTTCTTT.

The J gene is TRBJ1-1, the V gene TRBV7-2, with TRBD1 as a possible D gene (6 bases). V lost 5 bases, J lost 5 bases, and 15 bases lay in between. Germline lookup yields CDR1 SGHTA and CDR2 FQGNSA. The CDR3 has 14 residues. The CDR3 loop is CASSPAQGRTEAFF. Here the CDR3 DNA reads TGTGCCAGCAGCCCCGCCCAGGGGAGGACTGAAGCTTTCTTT.

The chain has TRBV28 and TRBJ1-4, with D possibly matching TRBD1 (5 bases). The CDR3 has 14 residues. With 5 bases removed from V and 7 bases from J, the gap between germline ends came to 14 bases. Looked up from germline, CDR1 is MDHEN and CDR2 is SYDVKM. This chain's CDR3 is CASSPTGMAEKLFF. The CDR3 DNA is TGTGCCAGCAGTCCTACAGGAATGGCTGAAAAACTGTTTTTT.

This clonotype occurred a few times. The rearrangement links TRBV29-1 to TRBJ2-2; TRBD1 matches 9 bases. After removal of 7 bases from V and 5 bases from J, the junction contained 2 bases not matched to a gene. The CDR3 runs to 12 residues. Germline V gives CDR1 SQVTM, CDR2 ANQGSEA. CDR3: CSAGQGTGELFF. DNA for the CDR3: TGCAGCGCTGGACAGGGGACCGGGGAGCTGTTTTTT.

The chain has TRBV20-1 and TRBJ2-5; 11 nucleotides agree with TRBD2. The CDR3 runs 21 residues. Germline V gene sequence: CDR1 DFQATT, CDR2 SNEGSKA (reference sequence). Trimming took 1 base from V and 5 from J; bases not matched to a gene: 24. The CDR3 loop reads CSARGQPRSPASGGFSETQYF. The CDR3 nucleotides are TGCAGTGCTAGAGGCCAACCCCGAAGTCCGGCTAGCGGGGGGTTTTCGGAGACCCAGTACTTC.